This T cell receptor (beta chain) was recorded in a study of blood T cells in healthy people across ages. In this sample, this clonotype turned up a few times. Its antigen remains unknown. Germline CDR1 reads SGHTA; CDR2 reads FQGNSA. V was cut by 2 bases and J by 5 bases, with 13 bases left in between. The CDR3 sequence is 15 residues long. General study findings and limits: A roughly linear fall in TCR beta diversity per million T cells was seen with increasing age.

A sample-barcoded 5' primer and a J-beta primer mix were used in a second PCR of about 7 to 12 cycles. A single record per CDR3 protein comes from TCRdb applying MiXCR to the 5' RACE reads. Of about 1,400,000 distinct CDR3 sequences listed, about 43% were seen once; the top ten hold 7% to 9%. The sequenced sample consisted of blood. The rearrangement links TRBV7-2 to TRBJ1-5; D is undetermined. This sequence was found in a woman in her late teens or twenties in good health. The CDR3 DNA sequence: TGTGCCAGCAGCTTACAAGGAGCGGTCCATCAGCCCCAGCATTTT. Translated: CASSLQGAVHQPQHF.